This entry concerns a single T cell receptor (beta chain). Its matching antigen is unknown. The split of CD4+ cells yielded CD45RA+ naive and CD45RA-negative memory subsets. V gave up 2 bases and J gave up 4 bases; unmatched junction bases: 9. CDR1 and CDR2 from the germline V gene are LGHNT and FRNRAP. The CDR3 is 16 amino acids. This sample was taken from a study of shared clonotypes between healthy human individuals. The authors ran the assay at deep level. Sequencing was performed with immunoSEQ multiplex PCR; in TCRdb, only in-frame clones are kept and a portion is missing. The sample records about 1.5 million clones, 98% being singletons. Study outcomes and limitations: Specimens sampled were limited to blood, with tissue repertoires likely differing.

Material for sequencing was naive CD4+ T cells sorted from blood. Subset described: CD45RA+ positively selected. The chain couples TRBV12-5 to TRBJ1-2; 8 bases fit TRBD1. The sequence was obtained from a young man in good health. CDR3 sequence: CASGLFSGGIGYGYTF. In nucleotides, the CDR3 is TGTGCTAGTGGTTTGTTTTCAGGGGGCATCGGCTATGGCTACACCTTC. The full variable domain, rest sourced from reference TRBV12-5 and TRBJ1-2, is DARVTQTPRHKVTEMGQEVTMRCQPILGHNTVFWYRQTMMQGLELLAYFRNRAPLDDSGMPKDRFSAEMPDATLATLKIQPSEPRDSAVYFCASGLFSGGIGYGYTFGSGTRLTVV.